This TCR beta chain was recorded in a study of blood T cells in healthy people across ages. Study conclusions and caveats: In long-lived donors, naive CD4+ cell counts and diversity exceeded those of aged donors.

This clonotype was observed a few times. The target antigen is unknown. For the second PCR, which ran for about 7 to 11 cycles, a sample-barcoded 5' primer and a J-beta primer mix were used. TCRdb itself ran the 5' RACE reads through MiXCR, one entry per CDR3 protein. Of roughly 1 million distinct CDR3 sequences listed, almost 25% are singletons. Germline lookup yields CDR1 DFQATT and CDR2 SNEGSKA (reference sequence). The CDR3 runs to 15 residues. The trim removed 1 base at V and 5 bases at J, leaving 6 bases unmatched. The same data also went into a second study, on T cells of mothers and their children. As reported in that work: All extracted RNA went into cDNA synthesis, 1.5 ug per 15 ul. Second-round PCR products received sample barcodes and 2-4 random nucleotides from the M1S primer.

This chain connects TRBV20-1 to TRBJ2-1, with 9 positions matching TRBD2. Sequencing was performed on blood. The clonotype comes from a girl aged 2-10 years in good health. CDR3 DNA sequence: TGCAGTGCTAGAGGGCTACTAGCGGGCAACAATGAGCAGTTCTTC. This codes for CSARGLLAGNNEQFF.